Below, 26 T cell receptor beta chains from the same sample are listed, as sequenced in a study of T cells after yellow fever vaccination. TCRdb re-called the 5' RACE reads with MiXCR, one entry per CDR3 protein. This sample has under 550,000 distinct CDR3 sequences; around a fifth occur once, and the top ten carry about a sixth. The sample here was PBMCs, taken 21 days after the first yellow fever vaccination. These receptors all stem from a man younger than 30 who received the YFV17D yellow fever vaccine.

V gene TRBV5-6 combines with J gene TRBJ1-4; no reliable D call. V was pared by 0 bases and J by 5 bases, with 11 bases between. Germline V CDR1 and CDR2: SGHDT, YYEEEE. CDR3 length: 15 residues. The CDR3 nucleotides read TGTGCCAGCAGCTTGGACGGCAAGAGGAATGAAAAACTGTTTTTT. This sequence encodes CASSLDGKRNEKLFF.

This clonotype was recorded a few times. This chain connects TRBV12-3 or TRBV12-4 to TRBJ2-5; TRBD1 matches at 8 bases. The V gene end was trimmed by 3 bases and the J gene end by 7 bases; junction bases not matched to a gene: 1. This CDR3 contains 12 residues. CDR3 sequence: CASSFGTGTQYF. For the CDR3, the DNA is TGTGCCAGCAGTTTTGGGACAGGGACCCAGTACTTC.

This clonotype was counted at least ten times. This chain uses TRBV4-3 with TRBJ1-2, with a tentative D call TRBD1 (6 bases). The germline V and J ends were trimmed by 0 bases and 7 bases, with 18 bases remaining between them. CDR1 and CDR2 from the germline V gene are LGHNA and YSLEER. This CDR3 spans 16 amino acids. This CDR3 is CASSQDLGGVLSGYTF. The CDR3 DNA reads as TGCGCCAGCAGCCAAGATCTGGGGGGCGTTCTCTCTGGCTACACCTTC.

The genes are TRBV4-2 and TRBJ2-7; perhaps TRBD1 as D (5 bases). Germline lookup yields CDR1 LGHNA and CDR2 YNFKEQ. V was clipped by 4 bases and J by 2 bases, with 18 bases between them. The length of the CDR3 is 16 residues. The CDR3 nucleotides are TGTGCCAGCAGCCCCCTCGCCCAGGGAAGGGCCTACGAGCAGTACTTC. It is translated as CASSPLAQGRAYEQYF.

V usage is TRBV20-1 and J usage is TRBJ2-3; TRBD1 or TRBD2 may be the D gene (6 bases each). Trimming took 3 bases from V and 0 from J, leaving 10 bases between them. Germline-derived CDR1 and CDR2 are DFQATT and SNEGSKA (reference sequence). This CDR3 is 14 amino acids long. The CDR3 is CSASGGQSTDTQYF. The CDR3 bases are TGCAGTGCTAGCGGGGGCCAGAGCACAGATACGCAGTATTTT.

Only a few counts were recorded for this clonotype. This chain joins TRBV14 and TRBJ1-4, with 7 bases fitting TRBD1. Losses at the gene ends were 2 bases for V and 11 bases for J; bases not matched to a gene: 8. Looked up from germline, CDR1 is SGHDN and CDR2 is FVKESK. There are 14 residues in the CDR3. CDR3 in amino acids: CASSQTQGWGKLFF. CDR3 sequence (DNA): TGTGCCAGCAGCCAAACACAGGGGTGGGGGAAACTGTTTTTT.

This rearrangement joins TRBV7-2 to TRBJ2-1; 15 bases are shared with TRBD2. V was clipped by 3 bases and J by 6 bases; unmatched bases: 6. Germline CDR1 and CDR2: SGHTA and FQGNSA. The length of the CDR3 is 17 residues. The CDR3 loop is CASSFWTSGGAGNEQFF. CDR3 nucleotides: TGTGCCAGCAGCTTCTGGACTAGCGGGGGGGCAGGCAATGAGCAGTTCTTC.

This clonotype was seen more than once but under ten times. This chain joins TRBV27 and TRBJ2-1; D might be TRBD2 (6 bases). This CDR3 is 13 amino acids long. Trimming removed 3 bases from V and 7 bases from J, with 10 bases in between. Germline CDR1 is MNHEY and CDR2 is SMNVEV (reference sequence). The CDR3 nucleotides read TGTGCCAGCAGTTTCGGGGGAACTAATGAGCAGTTCTTC. Protein sequence: CASSFGGTNEQFF.

This sequence joins TRBV7-8 and TRBJ1-6; D call uncertain. The V and J ends lost 8 bases and 5 bases respectively, with 16 bases between them. CDR1 SGHVS and CDR2 FQNEAQ come from the germline V gene. This CDR3 has 15 amino acids. The CDR3 is CASRVGRLDNSPLHF. CDR3 nucleotides: TGTGCCAGCCGTGTGGGAAGGTTGGATAATTCACCCCTCCACTTT.

This clonotype has more than one count but fewer than ten. The chain has TRBV27 and TRBJ2-7; 7 nucleotides match TRBD1. Trimming removed 6 bases from V and 0 bases from J; junction bases left unmatched: 5. Germline V lookup: CDR1 MNHEY, CDR2 SMNVEV (reference sequence). This CDR3 is 14 amino acids long. In DNA, the CDR3 is TGTGCCAGCAGAAGGGACAGCAACTCCTACGAGCAGTACGTC. It is translated as CASRRDSNSYEQYV.

The chain employs TRBV15 and TRBJ2-1; 7 nucleotides agree with TRBD1. CDR1 LNHNV and CDR2 YYDKDF come from the germline V gene (reference sequence). CDR3 size: 13 residues. The V gene end was trimmed by 6 bases and the J gene end by 5 bases; junction bases not matched to a gene: 4. The CDR3 nucleotides are TGTGCCACCAGAGAGGACAGGAACAATGAGCAGTTCTTC. Translation: CATREDRNNEQFF.

This clonotype was counted a few times. V is TRBV7-6 and J is TRBJ1-1; D gene unclear. The CDR3 covers 13 residues. CDR1 is SGHVS and CDR2 is FNYEAQ in the germline V gene. With 5 bases removed from V and 2 bases from J, the gap between germline ends came to 9 bases. CDR3 amino acids: CASSPSSNTEAFF. DNA for the CDR3: TGTGCCAGCAGCCCCAGTTCTAACACTGAAGCTTTCTTT.

In this sample, this clonotype turned up once. The chain uses TRBV30 and TRBJ1-1; D is undetermined. CDR3 length equals 15 residues. Trimming left V 0 bases short and J 1 base short, with 12 bases between. Germline CDR1 is GTSNPN and CDR2 is SVGIG (reference sequence). CDR3 region: CAWSVLVGRNTEAFF. The CDR3 DNA sequence: TGTGCCTGGAGTGTATTGGTTGGAAGGAACACTGAAGCTTTCTTT.

The V call is TRBV3-1, the J call TRBJ2-3; TRBD1 aligns across 7 bases. The CDR3 is 14 residues long. Germline CDR1 and CDR2: LGHDT and YNNKEL (reference sequence). V gave up 6 bases and J gave up 2 bases; unmatched junction bases: 5. The CDR3 DNA is TGTGCCAGCAGAGACAGGGTTTCCACAGATACGCAGTATTTT. This sequence encodes CASRDRVSTDTQYF.

This clonotype occurred many times. V usage is TRBV4-1 and J usage is TRBJ2-2; the D gene is possibly TRBD2 (5 bases). Germline CDR1 MGHRA, CDR2 YSYEKL. The CDR3 contains 17 residues. V shed 3 bases and J shed 0 bases, with 14 bases lying between them. Here the CDR3 reads CASSQQDLVANTGELFF. The CDR3 DNA follows: TGCGCCAGCAGCCAGCAGGACTTGGTTGCGAACACCGGGGAGCTGTTTTTT.

The CDR3 DNA follows: TGTGCCAGCACACGTGGGGCGACCGTGAACACTGAAGCTTTCTTT. It yields the protein CASTRGATVNTEAFF. The chain joins TRBV12-3 or TRBV12-4 to TRBJ1-1; perhaps TRBD1 as D (5 bases). The CDR3 length is 15 residues. V was shortened by 7 bases and J by 0 bases, with 15 bases between the two germline ends.

CDR3 in amino acids: CATISGLAGGAGETQYF. DNA for the CDR3: TGTGCCACCATTTCTGGACTAGCGGGGGGGGCAGGGGAGACCCAGTACTTC. This rearrangement joins TRBV15 to TRBJ2-5, with 15 bases lining up with TRBD2. After removal of 7 bases from V and 5 bases from J, the junction contained 11 bases not matched to a gene. CDR1 LNHNV and CDR2 YYDKDF come from the germline V gene (reference sequence). The CDR3 spans 17 residues.

The chain links TRBV20-1 to TRBJ2-7; D is uncertain. Germline CDR1 reads DFQATT; CDR2 reads SNEGSKA (reference sequence). The CDR3 has 11 residues. The germline V and J ends were trimmed by 3 bases and 3 bases, with 6 bases remaining between them. The CDR3, as DNA: TGCAGTGCTAGCAACAACTACGAGCAGTACGTC. Translating gives CSASNNYEQYV.

This clonotype came up a few times. The gene calls are TRBV7-2 and TRBJ2-7; a possible D gene is TRBD2 (6 bases). Trimming took off 1 base at V and 2 bases at J, with 9 bases between the two ends. CDR3 size: 14 residues. From germline, CDR1 is SGHTA and CDR2 FQGNSA. The CDR3 sequence is CASSLVSGTYEQYF. In DNA, the CDR3 is TGTGCCAGCAGCTTAGTTAGCGGAACCTACGAGCAGTACTTC.

This clonotype showed up just a few times. The CDR3 sequence: CAIRAGGYYEQYF. The CDR3 region has the DNA TGTGCCATCAGGGCCGGGGGCTACTACGAGCAGTACTTC. This chain uses TRBV10-3 with TRBJ2-7; D tentatively fits TRBD1 or TRBD2 (6 bases each). This CDR3 has 13 residues. V shed 6 bases and J shed 3 bases, with 12 bases lying between them. Per germline, CDR1 ENHRY and CDR2 SYGVKD.

The rearrangement uses TRBV6-1 and TRBJ1-1, with 10 positions matching TRBD1. Germline lookup yields CDR1 MNHNS and CDR2 SASEGT. V shed 6 bases and J 4 bases; nucleotides not matched to a gene: 5. CDR3 length: 14 amino acids. The CDR3 region has the DNA TGTGCCAGCAGCCCGGACAGGGGGGGCACTGAAGCTTTCTTT. Amino acids: CASSPDRGGTEAFF.

This clonotype was counted only a few times. The V call is TRBV20-1, the J call TRBJ2-1, with 9 bases identical to TRBD2. Unmatched junction bases numbered 9, after V lost 0 bases and J lost 6 bases. CDR1 is DFQATT, CDR2 SNEGSKA, per germline (reference sequence). The CDR3 sequence is 16 residues long. In DNA form, the CDR3 reads TGCAGTGCTAGAGACACCGGGACTAGCAGAAGCAATGAGCAGTTCTTC. This encodes CSARDTGTSRSNEQFF.

This clonotype was counted a single time. The chain joins TRBV7-2 to TRBJ1-2, with 9 bases aligning to TRBD1. The CDR3 length is 17 residues. The germline CDR1 and CDR2 sequences are SGHTA and FQGNSA. V shed 5 bases, J shed 8 bases, and the junction held 18 bases outside the gene matches. The CDR3 region has the DNA TGTGCCAGCAGCCCCAACCGGGACAGGGTCCGATGGTACGGCTACACCTTC. This encodes CASSPNRDRVRWYGYTF.

The chain carries TRBV10-1 and TRBJ2-1; 10 nucleotides match TRBD2. The germline CDR1 and CDR2 sequences are WNHNN and SYGVQD (reference sequence). J lost 4 bases, V lost 4 bases, and 4 bases had no gene match. The CDR3 has 15 residues. This CDR3 is CASSATSGFYNEQFF. In nucleotides, the CDR3 is TGCGCCAGCAGTGCGACTAGCGGGTTTTACAATGAGCAGTTCTTC.

This clonotype was observed a handful of times. The chain recombines TRBV20-1 with TRBJ1-2; a weak D match, TRBD1 (5 bases). Germline V gene sequence: CDR1 DFQATT, CDR2 SNEGSKA (reference sequence). The CDR3 is 10 amino acids. Here the CDR3 reads CGGGNYGYTF. Here the CDR3 DNA reads TGCGGGGGGGGTAACTATGGCTACACCTTC.

The chain is built from TRBV20-1 and TRBJ2-7; tentatively, D is TRBD1 (5 bases). The CDR3 runs 12 residues. Germline lookup yields CDR1 DFQATT and CDR2 SNEGSKA (reference sequence). Between the trimmed V and J ends, which lost 3 bases and 5 bases, there was a span of 11 bases. The CDR3 spells CSARDQGHEQYF. CDR3 in DNA: TGCAGTGCTAGGGACCAGGGCCACGAGCAGTACTTC.